This entry lists 15 T cell receptor beta chains sequenced from one sample in a study of blood T cell repertoires in COVID-19. This table comes from immunoSEQ multiplex PCR, and its TCRdb copy is limited to in-frame clones, with some not included. The table shows 200,000 to 250,000 clones, with over 80% occurring only once. Source material: peripheral blood. The receptors originated from a woman in her twenties or thirties with COVID-19, enrolled during active disease.

This chain joins TRBV6-5 and TRBJ2-7, with D possibly being TRBD2 (7 bases). Germline V gene lookup returns CDR1 MNHEY and CDR2 SVGAGI. Trimming cost V 3 bases and J 2 bases, with 11 bases left between them. The CDR3 runs to 14 residues. The CDR3 region has the DNA TGTGCCAGCAGTTATGGGGGGGCGACCTACGAGCAGTACTTC. Translating it yields CASSYGGATYEQYF.

The chain combines TRBV6-5 with TRBJ2-7; 7 nucleotides align to TRBD1. V trimming: 10 bases; J trimming: 2 bases; junction bases outside the gene matches: 2. Germline-derived CDR1 and CDR2 are MNHEY and SVGAGI. The CDR3 sequence is 11 residues long. Written as DNA, the CDR3 is TGTGCCATTGGACAGGCCTACGAGCAGTACTTC. This encodes CAIGQAYEQYF.

V gene TRBV19 combines with J gene TRBJ1-1; perhaps TRBD1 as D (6 bases). Per the germline V gene, CDR1 is LNHDA and CDR2 is SQIVND (reference sequence). The ends were cut back, 4 bases at V and 0 bases at J, with 9 bases in the middle. The CDR3 is made up of 14 amino acids. The CDR3 coding sequence is TGTGCCAGTAGTACCACAGGGTTGAACACTGAAGCTTTCTTT. Translating it yields CASSTTGLNTEAFF.

The chain links TRBV19 to TRBJ2-5; no firm D call. The CDR3 totals 13 residues. Trimming cost V 3 bases and J 5 bases, with 10 bases left between them. Germline CDR1 reads LNHDA; CDR2 reads SQIVND (reference sequence). The CDR3 here is CASSIAFRETQYF. CDR3 DNA: TGTGCCAGTAGTATCGCATTCCGGGAGACCCAGTACTTC.

The chain links TRBV2 to TRBJ2-5; D not resolved. The CDR3 covers 13 residues. V was clipped by 4 bases and J by 5 bases, with 11 bases between them. Germline loops: CDR1 SNHLY, CDR2 FYNNEI. CDR3 protein: CASSARRQETQYF. DNA for the CDR3: TGTGCCAGCAGTGCCCGGCGGCAGGAGACCCAGTACTTC.

The J gene is TRBJ1-4, the V gene TRBV6-1, with D possibly TRBD1 on 5 matching bases. The CDR3 is made up of 17 amino acids. Trimming left V 3 bases short and J 0 bases short, with 14 bases between. CDR1 is MNHNS and CDR2 is SASEGT in the germline V gene. CDR3 bases: TGTGCCAGCAGTGAGGGGGGAGGGCCGACAACTAATGAAAAACTGTTTTTT. It codes for CASSEGGGPTTNEKLFF.

The rearrangement joins TRBV5-1 to TRBJ1-2; unclear D gene. This CDR3 region has 12 residues. V lost 0 bases and J lost 8, with 8 bases in between. CDR1 and CDR2 from the germline V gene are SGHRS and YFSETQ. In DNA, the CDR3 is TGCGCCAGCAGCTTGGGAGGGCGCGGCTACACCTTC. Amino acids: CASSLGGRGYTF.

The CDR3 bases are TGTGCCAGCAGCCTTAGGACTAGCGGGATTTGGGATGAGCAGTTCTTC. Translating gives CASSLRTSGIWDEQFF. This sequence joins TRBV3-1 (or the pseudogene TRBV3-2) and TRBJ2-1; 12 bases align to TRBD2. Germline CDR1 reads LGHDT; CDR2 reads YNNKEL (reference sequence). The CDR3 covers 16 residues. Losses at the gene ends were 4 bases for V and 8 bases for J; bases not matched to a gene: 9.

Comments on this clone: Within the sample, other DNA sequences also encode this same CDR3. The rearrangement joins TRBV18 to TRBJ2-7; no clear D. The V end lost 3 bases, the J end lost 3 bases, and 6 bases lay between the germline ends. Germline CDR1 reads KGHSH; CDR2 reads LQKENI. CDR3 length: 12 amino acids. The chain's CDR3 is CASSPASYEQYF. CDR3 bases: TGTGCCAGCTCACCGGCCAGCTACGAGCAGTACTTC.

This clone has just a few counts. The V gene is TRBV4-3, the J gene TRBJ1-6, with D perhaps matching TRBD1 (5 bases). V shed 0 bases and J shed 0 bases, with 15 bases lying between them. The CDR3 is 19 residues long. Germline V CDR1 and CDR2: LGHNA, YSLEER. The CDR3 coding sequence is TGCGCCAGCAGCCAAGATCGTCTGCGGGGCAGCTCCTATAATTCACCCCTCCACTTT. This codes for CASSQDRLRGSSYNSPLHF.

The CDR3 region is CASSLVRTPEAFF. In DNA form, the CDR3 reads TGTGCCAGCAGCTTAGTACGGACACCTGAAGCTTTCTTT. The chain recombines TRBV11-2 with TRBJ1-1; a weak D match, TRBD1 (5 bases). The CDR3 contains 13 residues. Germline loops: CDR1 SGHAT, CDR2 FQNNGV. Trimming stripped 1 base from V and 6 bases from J, with 9 bases between.

A few counts support this clone. The chain is built from TRBV4-3 and TRBJ2-2, with D possibly matching TRBD2 (6 bases). The ends were cut back, 4 bases at V and 1 base at J, with 16 bases in the middle. CDR1 and CDR2 from the germline V gene are LGHNA and YSLEER. The length of the CDR3 is 17 residues. CDR3 loop: CASSPNAGRQNTGELFF. The CDR3 DNA sequence: TGCGCCAGCAGCCCTAACGCCGGGAGACAGAACACCGGGGAGCTGTTTTTT.

This chain uses TRBV4-3 with TRBJ1-5; possible D gene TRBD1, 6 bases. The CDR3 spans 16 residues. The V and J ends lost 4 bases and 5 bases respectively, with 18 bases between them. Germline V lookup: CDR1 LGHNA, CDR2 YSLEER. CDR3 sequence (DNA): TGCGCCAGCAGCCTAAAGCTCCGGGACACTTATCAGCCCCAGCATTTT. The encoded protein is CASSLKLRDTYQPQHF.

The chain links TRBV29-1 to TRBJ2-7; the match to TRBD2 covers 8 bases. CDR3 length: 15 amino acids. J gave up 4 bases and V 0 bases, and 8 bases lay outside the gene matches. Germline V lookup: CDR1 SQVTM, CDR2 ANQGSEA. This CDR3 is CSVEDPASGLYEQYF. The CDR3 nucleotides are TGCAGCGTTGAAGATCCGGCTAGCGGGCTGTACGAGCAGTACTTC.

The chain is built from TRBV6-5 and TRBJ2-7, with D maybe TRBD1 (6 bases). The CDR3 spans 14 residues. The germline V gene has CDR1 MNHEY and CDR2 SVGAGI. Trimming pared 6 bases from V and 0 bases from J, leaving 12 bases between. The CDR3 here is CASRYDRFSYEQYF. DNA of the CDR3: TGTGCCAGCAGATATGACAGGTTCTCCTACGAGCAGTACTTC.